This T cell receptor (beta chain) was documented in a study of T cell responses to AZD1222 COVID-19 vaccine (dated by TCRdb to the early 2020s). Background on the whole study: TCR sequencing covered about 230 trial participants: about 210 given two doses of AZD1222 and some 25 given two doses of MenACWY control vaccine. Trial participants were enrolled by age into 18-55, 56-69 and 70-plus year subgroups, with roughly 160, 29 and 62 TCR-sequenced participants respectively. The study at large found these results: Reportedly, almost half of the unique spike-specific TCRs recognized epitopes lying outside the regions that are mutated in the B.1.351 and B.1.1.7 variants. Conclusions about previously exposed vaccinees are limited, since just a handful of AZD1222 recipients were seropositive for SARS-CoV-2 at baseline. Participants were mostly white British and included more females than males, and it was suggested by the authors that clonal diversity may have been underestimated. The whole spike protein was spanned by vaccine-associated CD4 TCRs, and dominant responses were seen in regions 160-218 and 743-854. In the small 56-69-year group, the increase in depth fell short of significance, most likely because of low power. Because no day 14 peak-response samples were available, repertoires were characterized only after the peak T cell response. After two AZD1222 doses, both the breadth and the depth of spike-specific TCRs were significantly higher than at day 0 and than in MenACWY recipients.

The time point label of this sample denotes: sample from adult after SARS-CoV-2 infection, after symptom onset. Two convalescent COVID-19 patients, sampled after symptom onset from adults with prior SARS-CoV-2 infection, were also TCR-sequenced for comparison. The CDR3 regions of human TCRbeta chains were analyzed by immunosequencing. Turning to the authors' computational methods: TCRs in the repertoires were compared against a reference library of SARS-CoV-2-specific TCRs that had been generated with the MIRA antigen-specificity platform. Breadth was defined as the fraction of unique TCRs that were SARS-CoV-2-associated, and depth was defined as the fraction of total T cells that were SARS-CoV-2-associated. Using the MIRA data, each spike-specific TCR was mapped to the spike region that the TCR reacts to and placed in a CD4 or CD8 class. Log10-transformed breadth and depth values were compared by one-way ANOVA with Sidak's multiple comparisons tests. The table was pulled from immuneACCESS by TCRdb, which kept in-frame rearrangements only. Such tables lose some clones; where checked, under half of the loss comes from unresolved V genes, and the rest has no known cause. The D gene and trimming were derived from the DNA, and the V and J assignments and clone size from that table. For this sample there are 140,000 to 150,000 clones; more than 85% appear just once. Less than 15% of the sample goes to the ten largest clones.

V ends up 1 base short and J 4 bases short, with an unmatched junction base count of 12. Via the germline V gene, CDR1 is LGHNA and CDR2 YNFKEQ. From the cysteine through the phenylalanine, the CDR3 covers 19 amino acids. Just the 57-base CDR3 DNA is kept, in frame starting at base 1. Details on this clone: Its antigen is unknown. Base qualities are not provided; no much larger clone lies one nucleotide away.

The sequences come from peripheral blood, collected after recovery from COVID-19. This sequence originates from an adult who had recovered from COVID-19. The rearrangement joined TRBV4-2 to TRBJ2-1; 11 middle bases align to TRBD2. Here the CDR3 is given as CASSQGSSLAGGTYNEQFF. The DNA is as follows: TGTGCCAGCAGCCAAGGCTCTTCTCTAGCGGGAGGAACTTACAATGAGCAGTTCTTC.